These 15 T cell receptor beta chains were sequenced from one sample in a study of CXCR3-negative and CXCR3-positive naive CD8 T cells. The libraries of TRB cDNA were prepared using 5' RACE with UMI labels. TCRdb re-called the 5' RACE reads; every CDR3 protein appears as one record, without DNA. The sample table includes some 8,200 distinct CDR3 sequences. The sample consisted of naive CXCR3- CD8+ T cells from blood. Subset meaning: CD45RO-CCR7+CD27+CD95- naive CD8+ T cells lacking CXCR3 (TNR3-). Source of these receptors: a human donor in good health. Some clones in this sample may be carry-over from other donors' samples.

The chain recombines TRBV5-6 with TRBJ1-5. Germline loops: CDR1 SGHDT, CDR2 YYEEEE. This CDR3 has 13 amino acids. The CDR3 here is CASSLAREQPQHF.

This clonotype ranks as medium-sized in terms of frequency. V is TRBV20-1 and J is TRBJ2-1; the TRBD2 assignment by TCRdb is unverifiable without DNA. This CDR3 spans 14 amino acids. Germline CDR1 reads DFQATT; CDR2 reads SNEGSKA (reference sequence). The CDR3 loop is CSAREWTSGDEQFF.

The rearrangement uses TRBV7-2 and TRBJ2-1; TCRdb lists TRBD1, though no DNA is available to test this call. The CDR3 has 16 amino acids. Germline V gives CDR1 SGHTA, CDR2 FQGNSA. The CDR3 is CASSPRWDGSYNEQFF.

This clonotype shows up as medium-sized (0.01 to 0.1%) by frequency. V and J are TRBV5-1 and TRBJ1-1; TCRdb selects TRBD1, and the lack of DNA leaves this call unchecked. The CDR3 sequence is 14 residues long. Germline V CDR1 and CDR2: SGHRS, YFSETQ. The CDR3 loop is CASSLGQGSPEAFF.

The chain combines TRBV9 with TRBJ2-1; TCRdb lists TRBD2, though no DNA is available to test this call. Germline-derived CDR1 and CDR2 are SGDLS and YYNGEE. The length of the CDR3 is 16 residues. This CDR3 reads CASSPGTSGSYNEQFF.

The genes are TRBV29-1 and TRBJ2-5; without DNA, the TCRdb call of TRBD1 cannot be checked. There are 15 residues in the CDR3. The germline CDR1 and CDR2 sequences are SQVTM and ANQGSEA. The CDR3 sequence: CSVESQGFLGETQYF.

The genes are TRBV19 and TRBJ2-1; TCRdb's assignment of TRBD1 cannot be checked, as there is no DNA. The CDR3 is made up of 15 amino acids. The germline V gene encodes CDR1 LNHDA and CDR2 SQIVND (reference sequence). The CDR3: CASNVDRGLLNEQFF.

The gene calls are TRBV27 and TRBJ2-5; without DNA, the TCRdb call of TRBD2 cannot be checked. The CDR3 runs to 16 residues. The germline V gene encodes CDR1 MNHEY and CDR2 SMNVEV (reference sequence). The CDR3 loop reads CASSLGSGGAQETQYF.

This clonotype is called medium-sized (0.01 to 0.1%) based on its frequency. The chain recombines TRBV12-3 or TRBV12-4 with TRBJ1-4; the D gene TCRdb calls, TRBD1, cannot be checked with no DNA. The CDR3 consists of 15 residues. This CDR3 is CASSFQGVEREKLFF.

V usage is TRBV28 and J usage is TRBJ1-4; TCRdb's D gene call, TRBD1, goes unchecked for lack of DNA. Germline V lookup: CDR1 MDHEN, CDR2 SYDVKM. This CDR3 spans 14 amino acids. The CDR3 is CASSFRQDVEKLFF.

The chain carries TRBV11-2 and TRBJ2-1; TCRdb's assignment of TRBD1 cannot be checked, as there is no DNA. CDR1 is SGHAT, CDR2 FQNNGV, per germline. This CDR3 has 14 amino acids. CDR3 residues: CASSLWTGNNEQFF.

This clonotype is classed as medium-sized by frequency. The V gene is TRBV29-1, the J gene TRBJ2-7; TCRdb lists TRBD2, though no DNA is available to test this call. Germline loops: CDR1 SQVTM, CDR2 ANQGSEA. CDR3 length: 14 residues. CDR3 amino acids: CSVESSGRAYEQYF.

V usage is TRBV27 and J usage is TRBJ2-7. The CDR3 totals 13 residues. Germline V gene data show CDR1 as MNHEY and CDR2 as SMNVEV (reference sequence). This CDR3 is CASSLSAAYEQYF.

The V call is TRBV7-6, the J call TRBJ1-1; the D gene TCRdb calls, TRBD1, cannot be checked with no DNA. In germline, CDR1 is SGHVS, CDR2 FNYEAQ. The CDR3 loop spans 16 amino acids. The CDR3 is CASSLGPGQGDTEAFF.

This chain uses TRBV19 with TRBJ1-2; the TCRdb D gene call, TRBD1, has no DNA to confirm it. Germline CDR1 and CDR2: LNHDA and SQIVND (reference sequence). This CDR3 comprises 17 residues. The CDR3: CASSATSGRDSNYGYTF.